This T cell receptor beta chain was captured by sequencing in a study of cytotoxic CD8 clonotypes in ibrutinib-treated CLL. The method was immunoSEQ multiplex PCR; TCRdb's version includes in-frame clones alone and lacks a portion of them. Of roughly 150,000 clones in the sample, 70% to 90% were seen once. This CDR3 has 12 residues. V was shortened by 1 base and J by 3 bases, with 3 bases between the two germline ends. The V gene's germline CDR1 is LNHNV and CDR2 YYDKDF (reference sequence). This TCR came from a human donor with chronic lymphocytic leukemia. This chain joins TRBV15 and TRBJ1-1, with D unresolved. Sample: PBMCs, taken at disease progression, from a patient treated with ibrutinib. This CDR3 is CATSRGYTEAFF. In DNA, the CDR3 is TGTGCCACCAGCAGAGGGTACACTGAAGCTTTCTTT.